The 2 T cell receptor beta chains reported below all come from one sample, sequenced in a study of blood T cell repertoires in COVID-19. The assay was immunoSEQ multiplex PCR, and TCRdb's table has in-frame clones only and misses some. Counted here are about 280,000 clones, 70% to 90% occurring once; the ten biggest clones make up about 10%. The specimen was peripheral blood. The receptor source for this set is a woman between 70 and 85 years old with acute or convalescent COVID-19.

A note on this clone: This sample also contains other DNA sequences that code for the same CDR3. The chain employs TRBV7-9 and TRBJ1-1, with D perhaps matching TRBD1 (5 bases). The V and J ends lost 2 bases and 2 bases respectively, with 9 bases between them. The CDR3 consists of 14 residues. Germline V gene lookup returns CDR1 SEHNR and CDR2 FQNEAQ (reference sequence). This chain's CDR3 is CASSLTQGNTEAFF. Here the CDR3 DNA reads TGTGCCAGCAGCTTAACCCAGGGCAACACTGAAGCTTTCTTT.

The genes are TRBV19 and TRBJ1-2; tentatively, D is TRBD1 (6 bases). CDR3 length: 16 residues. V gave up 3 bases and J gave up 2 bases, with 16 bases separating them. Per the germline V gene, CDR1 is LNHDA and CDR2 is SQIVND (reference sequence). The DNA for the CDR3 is TGTGCCAGTAGTATTGGCAGGGGTTTGGTCAACTATGGCTACACCTTC. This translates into CASSIGRGLVNYGYTF.